This TCR beta chain came from a study of blood T cell repertoires in COVID-19. Study-level information: Samples taken during acute and convalescent COVID-19 were collected in the United States, Italy and Spain. PBMCs, B-cell-depleted T cells, or T cells were the source of the cDNA or gDNA that made up the material.

Germline V gene data show CDR1 as LNHDA and CDR2 as SQIVND (reference sequence). V lost 7 bases and J 4 bases, leaving 19 bases between the germline ends. This CDR3 is 15 amino acids long. Per the study methods: Reference gene primer amplification gave nucleated cell count estimates. Assay used: immunoSEQ multiplex PCR; TCRdb lists only in-frame clones, some missing. The V and J calls and clone size come from that table; D and trimming were worked out from the DNA. The sample comprises about 15,000 clones, roughly four fifths of which are singletons, and more than 20% rests with the top ten. The sequenced material came from peripheral blood. This chain links TRBV19 with TRBJ1-1, with a tentative D call TRBD1 (5 bases). The source is a man aged 40-55 years with active or convalescent COVID-19. The CDR3 spells CASTRKTVTPTEAFF. The CDR3 DNA follows: TGTGCCAGTACCCGTAAGACAGTTACCCCCACTGAAGCTTTCTTT. Full variable domain (rest looked up from reference TRBV19 and TRBJ1-1): DGGITQSPKYLFRKEGQNVTLSCEQNLNHDAMYWYRQDPGQGLRLIYYSQIVNDFQKGDIAEGYSVSREKKESFPLTVTSAQKNPTAFYLCASTRKTVTPTEAFFGQGTRLTVV.